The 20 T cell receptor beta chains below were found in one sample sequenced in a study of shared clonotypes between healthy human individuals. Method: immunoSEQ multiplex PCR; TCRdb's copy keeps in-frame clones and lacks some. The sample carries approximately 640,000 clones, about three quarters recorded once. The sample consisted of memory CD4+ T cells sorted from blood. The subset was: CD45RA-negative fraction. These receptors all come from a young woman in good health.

The CDR3 protein is CSATKGDGAFF. CDR3 sequence (DNA): TGCAGTGCTACAAAGGGGGATGGAGCTTTCTTT. The rearrangement uses TRBV20-1 and TRBJ1-1, with a tentative D call TRBD1 (6 bases). Per germline, CDR1 DFQATT and CDR2 SNEGSKA (reference sequence). V lost 4 bases to trimming and J lost 10 bases, with 13 bases between them. There are 11 residues in the CDR3.

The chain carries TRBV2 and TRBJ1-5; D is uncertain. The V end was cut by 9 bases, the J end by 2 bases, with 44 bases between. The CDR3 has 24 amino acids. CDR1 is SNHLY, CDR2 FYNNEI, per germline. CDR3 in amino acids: CARGVGRPGKEVGTGTLGNQPQHF. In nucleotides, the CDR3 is TGTGCCAGAGGTGTCGGCCGACCGGGAAAGGAAGTAGGAACGGGCACACTGGGCAATCAGCCCCAGCATTTT.

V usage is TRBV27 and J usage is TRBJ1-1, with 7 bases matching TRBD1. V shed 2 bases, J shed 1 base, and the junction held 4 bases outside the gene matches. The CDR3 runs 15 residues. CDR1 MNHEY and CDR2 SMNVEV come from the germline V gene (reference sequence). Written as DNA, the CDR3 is TGTGCCAGCAGTTTAGTAGGGACAGAGAACACTGAAGCTTTCTTT. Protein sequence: CASSLVGTENTEAFF.

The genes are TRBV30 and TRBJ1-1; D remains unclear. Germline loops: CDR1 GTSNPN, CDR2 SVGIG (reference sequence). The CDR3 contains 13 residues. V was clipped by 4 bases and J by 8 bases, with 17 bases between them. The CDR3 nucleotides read TGTGCCTGGATGGAGACAAGGGTTGGGGAAGCTTTCTTT. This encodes CAWMETRVGEAFF.

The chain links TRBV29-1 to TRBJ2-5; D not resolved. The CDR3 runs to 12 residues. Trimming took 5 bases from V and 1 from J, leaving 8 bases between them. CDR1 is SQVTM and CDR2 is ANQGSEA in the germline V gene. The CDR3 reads CSVRTSQETQYF. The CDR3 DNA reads TGCAGCGTTAGGACGAGCCAAGAGACCCAGTACTTC.

CDR3 bases: TGTGCCAGCAGCCCTCGACAGGCACAGTTCTTC. This translates into CASSPRQAQFF. The genes are TRBV11-2 and TRBJ2-1; TRBD1 is a possible D gene (6 bases). The CDR3 runs to 11 residues. V shed 5 bases and J shed 13 bases, with 12 bases lying between them. Germline V CDR1 and CDR2: SGHAT, FQNNGV. The full variable domain, in which reference TRBV11-2 and TRBJ2-1 provide the parts outside the CDR3, is EAGVAQSPRYKIIEKRQSVAFWCNPISGHATLYWYQQILGQGPKLLIQFQNNGVVDDSQLPKDRFSAERLKGVDSTLKIQPAKLEDSAVYLCASSPRQAQFFGPGTRLTVL.

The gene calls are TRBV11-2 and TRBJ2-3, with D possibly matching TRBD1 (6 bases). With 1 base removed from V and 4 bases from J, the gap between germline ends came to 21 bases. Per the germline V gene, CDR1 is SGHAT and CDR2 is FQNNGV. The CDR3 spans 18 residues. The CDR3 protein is CASSLGTDPTLPADTQYF. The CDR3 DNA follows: TGTGCCAGCAGCTTAGGGACAGACCCAACCCTCCCAGCAGATACGCAGTATTTT.

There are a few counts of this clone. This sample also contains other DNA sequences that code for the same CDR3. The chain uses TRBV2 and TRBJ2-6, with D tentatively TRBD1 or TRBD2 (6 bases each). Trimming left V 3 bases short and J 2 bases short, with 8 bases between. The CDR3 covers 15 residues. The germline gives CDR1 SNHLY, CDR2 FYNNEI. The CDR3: CASSEEGAGANVLTF. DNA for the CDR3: TGTGCCAGCAGTGAGGAGGGGGCTGGGGCCAACGTCCTGACTTTC.

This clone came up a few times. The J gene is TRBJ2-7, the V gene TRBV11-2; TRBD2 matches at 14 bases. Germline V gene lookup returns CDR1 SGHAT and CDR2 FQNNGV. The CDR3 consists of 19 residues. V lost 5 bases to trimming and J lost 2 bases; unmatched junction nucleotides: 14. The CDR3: CASSIYRGLAGVSTYEQYF. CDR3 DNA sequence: TGTGCCAGCAGCATATACCGGGGACTAGCGGGAGTTTCCACCTACGAGCAGTACTTC.

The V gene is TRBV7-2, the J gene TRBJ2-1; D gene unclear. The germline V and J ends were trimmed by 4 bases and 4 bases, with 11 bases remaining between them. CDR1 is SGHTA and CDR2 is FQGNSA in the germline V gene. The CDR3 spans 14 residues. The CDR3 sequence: CASSSPWDYNEQFF. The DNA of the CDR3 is TGTGCCAGCAGCTCTCCCTGGGATTACAATGAGCAGTTCTTC.

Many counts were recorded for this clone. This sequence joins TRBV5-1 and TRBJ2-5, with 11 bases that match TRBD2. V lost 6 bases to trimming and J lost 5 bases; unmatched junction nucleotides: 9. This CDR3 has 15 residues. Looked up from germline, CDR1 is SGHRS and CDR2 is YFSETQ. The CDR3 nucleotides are TGCGCCAGCAAGGTAGCGGGAGGGCCATGGGAGACCCAGTACTTC. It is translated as CASKVAGGPWETQYF.

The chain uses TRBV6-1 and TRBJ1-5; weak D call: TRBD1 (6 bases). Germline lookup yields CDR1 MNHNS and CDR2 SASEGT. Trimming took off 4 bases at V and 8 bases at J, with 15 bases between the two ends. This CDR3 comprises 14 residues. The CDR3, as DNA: TGTGCCAGCAGTGCGGAAGGGGGGGTGGAGCCCCAGCATTTT. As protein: CASSAEGGVEPQHF.

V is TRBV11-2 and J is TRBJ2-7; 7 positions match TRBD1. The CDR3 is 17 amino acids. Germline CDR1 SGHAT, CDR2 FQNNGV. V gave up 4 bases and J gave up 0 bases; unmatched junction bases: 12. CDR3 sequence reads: CASSSLKTGFFSYEQYF. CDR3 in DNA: TGTGCCAGCAGCTCCCTCAAGACAGGGTTTTTCTCCTACGAGCAGTACTTC.

CDR3 region: CAISEQRSGANVLTF. The CDR3 nucleotides are TGTGCCATCAGTGAACAACGCTCTGGGGCCAACGTCCTGACTTTC. This chain uses TRBV10-3 with TRBJ2-6; D gene unclear. This CDR3 is built from 15 residues. With 3 bases removed from V and 0 bases from J, the gap between germline ends came to 6 bases. Germline V gives CDR1 ENHRY, CDR2 SYGVKD.

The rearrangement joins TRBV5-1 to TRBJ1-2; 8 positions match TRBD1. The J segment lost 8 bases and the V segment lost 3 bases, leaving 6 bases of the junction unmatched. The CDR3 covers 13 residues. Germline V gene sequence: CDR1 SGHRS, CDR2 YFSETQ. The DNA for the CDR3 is TGCGCCAGCAGCTGGACAGGGACGGAGGGCTACACCTTC. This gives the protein CASSWTGTEGYTF.

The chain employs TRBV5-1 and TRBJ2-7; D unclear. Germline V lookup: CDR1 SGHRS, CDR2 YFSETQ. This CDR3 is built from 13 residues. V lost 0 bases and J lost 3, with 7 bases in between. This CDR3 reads CASSLGLIYEQYF. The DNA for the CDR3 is TGCGCCAGCAGCTTGGGCCTGATCTACGAGCAGTACTTC. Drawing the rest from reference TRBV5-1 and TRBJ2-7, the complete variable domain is KAGVTQTPRYLIKTRGQQVTLSCSPISGHRSVSWYQQTPGQGLQFLFEYFSETQRNKGNFPGRFSGRQFSNSRSEMNVSTLELGDSALYLCASSLGLIYEQYFGPGTRLTVT.

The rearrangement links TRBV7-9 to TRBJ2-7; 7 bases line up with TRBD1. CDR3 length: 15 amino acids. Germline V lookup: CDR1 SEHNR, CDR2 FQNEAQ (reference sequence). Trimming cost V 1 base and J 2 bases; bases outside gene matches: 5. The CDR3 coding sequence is TGTGCCAGCAGCTTAGATCGGGACAGCACCTACGAGCAGTACTTC. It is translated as CASSLDRDSTYEQYF.

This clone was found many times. The CDR3 loop is CASGATSYEQYF. CDR3 DNA sequence: TGTGCCAGCGGGGCCACATCCTACGAGCAGTACTTC. The chain carries TRBV6-6 and TRBJ2-7, with a possible D match to TRBD1 (5 bases). The CDR3 loop spans 12 amino acids. Germline V CDR1 and CDR2: MNHNY, SVGAGI (reference sequence). Trimming took 8 bases from V and 1 from J, leaving 9 bases between them.

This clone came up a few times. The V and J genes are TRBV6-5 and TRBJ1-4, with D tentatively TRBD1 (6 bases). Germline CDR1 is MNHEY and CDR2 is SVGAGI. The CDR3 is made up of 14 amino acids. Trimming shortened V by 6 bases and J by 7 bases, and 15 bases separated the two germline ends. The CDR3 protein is CASRRDRTAEKLFF. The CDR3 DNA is TGTGCCAGCAGACGCGACAGGACGGCTGAAAAACTGTTTTTT.

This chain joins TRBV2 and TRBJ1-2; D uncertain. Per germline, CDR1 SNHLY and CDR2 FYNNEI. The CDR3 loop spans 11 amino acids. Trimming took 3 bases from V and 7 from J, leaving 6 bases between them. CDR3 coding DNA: TGTGCCAGCAGTGACCGGCCTGGCTACACCTTC. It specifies CASSDRPGYTF.